Shown below are 31 T cell receptor beta chains from a single sample sequenced in a study of blood T cells in healthy people across ages. Combining a sample-barcoded 5' primer with a J-beta primer mix, a second PCR ran for about 6 to 11 cycles. TCRdb reprocessed the 5' RACE reads via MiXCR and lists one record per CDR3 protein. Of approximately 2,000,000 distinct CDR3 sequences listed, roughly two fifths are singletons. The sequencing input was blood. The receptors originated from a human donor in good health.

The chain links TRBV29-1 to TRBJ2-5; 9 positions match TRBD2. V gave up 0 bases and J gave up 1 base; unmatched junction bases: 6. CDR1 is SQVTM, CDR2 ANQGSEA, per germline. There are 16 residues in the CDR3. The CDR3 DNA reads TGCAGCGTTGAAGAACCGCCTAGCGGGGCCCAAGAGACCCAGTACTTC. Residues: CSVEEPPSGAQETQYF.

A few counts support this clonotype. The chain couples TRBV29-1 to TRBJ2-1, with 7 positions matching TRBD1. This CDR3 is built from 12 residues. Looked up from germline, CDR1 is SQVTM and CDR2 is ANQGSEA. V lost 6 bases to trimming and J lost 1 base; unmatched junction nucleotides: 0. Here the CDR3 reads CSVTGSYNEQFF. In DNA, the CDR3 is TGCAGCGTGACAGGGTCCTACAATGAGCAGTTCTTC.

This clonotype was detected a few times. V is TRBV5-1 and J is TRBJ2-7; possible D gene TRBD1, 5 bases. The CDR3 is 14 amino acids. Germline-derived CDR1 and CDR2 are SGHRS and YFSETQ. Trimming removed 2 bases from V and 2 bases from J, with 11 bases in between. This CDR3 is CASSFRQNTYEQYF. CDR3 DNA sequence: TGCGCCAGCAGCTTCCGACAGAACACCTACGAGCAGTACTTC.

V gene TRBV20-1 combines with J gene TRBJ2-3, with 10 bases fitting TRBD2. The germline gives CDR1 DFQATT, CDR2 SNEGSKA (reference sequence). The CDR3 totals 15 residues. Unmatched junction bases numbered 8, after V lost 6 bases and J lost 2 bases. The CDR3 sequence is CSARRAGGATDTQYF. The CDR3 region has the DNA TGCAGTGCGAGACGAGCGGGGGGGGCCACAGATACGCAGTATTTT.

In this sample, this clonotype turned up a few times. The chain joins TRBV5-1 to TRBJ2-5, with D possibly being TRBD2 (6 bases). Per germline, CDR1 SGHRS and CDR2 YFSETQ. The ends were cut back, 4 bases at V and 4 bases at J, with 17 bases in the middle. This CDR3 has 15 amino acids. The CDR3 loop reads CASSGLSRVGETQYF. The CDR3 coding sequence is TGCGCCAGCAGCGGACTATCCCGGGTAGGAGAGACCCAGTACTTC.

The genes are TRBV29-1 and TRBJ2-7, with a possible D match to TRBD1 (6 bases). CDR3 length: 15 amino acids. Germline V gene data show CDR1 as SQVTM and CDR2 as ANQGSEA. Trimming shortened V by 5 bases and J by 0 bases, and 17 bases separated the two germline ends. The CDR3 DNA reads TGCAGCGTTCCCCGGTCAAGACAGGCCTCCTACGAGCAGTACTTC. Its translation: CSVPRSRQASYEQYF.

The V gene is TRBV12-5, the J gene TRBJ2-3; no clear D gene. The CDR3 has 13 amino acids. Germline V CDR1 and CDR2: LGHNT, FRNRAP. V dropped 5 bases and J dropped 3 bases, with 9 bases sitting between them. The CDR3 region is CASGPPTTDTQYF. CDR3 nucleotide sequence: TGTGCTAGTGGTCCCCCTACAACAGATACGCAGTATTTT.

The chain recombines TRBV4-1 with TRBJ1-5; perhaps TRBD1 as D (5 bases). The CDR3 consists of 17 residues. The germline CDR1 and CDR2 sequences are MGHRA and YSYEKL. Trimming pared 2 bases from V and 5 bases from J, leaving 19 bases between. Here the CDR3 reads CASSQNPEQVNHQPQHF. The CDR3 nucleotides read TGCGCCAGCAGCCAAAACCCTGAACAGGTAAACCATCAGCCCCAGCATTTT.

The chain is built from TRBV12-3 or TRBV12-4 and TRBJ1-2, with D tentatively TRBD1 (6 bases). CDR3 length equals 15 residues. V shed 5 bases and J shed 7 bases, with 20 bases lying between them. The CDR3 spells CASSVTGVALGGYTF. The CDR3 DNA reads as TGTGCCAGCAGTGTGACAGGAGTAGCCTTAGGTGGCTACACCTTC.

This clonotype occurred many times. This chain uses TRBV5-6 with TRBJ2-7; D is ambiguous. The CDR3 is made up of 13 amino acids. The germline V and J ends were trimmed by 0 bases and 3 bases, with 7 bases remaining between them. Germline V gene lookup returns CDR1 SGHDT and CDR2 YYEEEE. As DNA, the CDR3 is TGTGCCAGCAGCTTGGAGACGGGCTACGAGCAGTACTTC. This gives the protein CASSLETGYEQYF.

This chain connects TRBV9 to TRBJ2-6, with unresolved D. The CDR3 is 9 residues long. Trimming took 3 bases from V and 18 from J, leaving 7 bases between them. CDR1 SGDLS and CDR2 YYNGEE come from the germline V gene. CDR3 loop: CASSASRTF. The DNA of the CDR3 is TGTGCCAGCAGCGCTTCCAGGACTTTC.

This clonotype appeared once. This sequence joins TRBV4-3 and TRBJ1-1, with a weak D call TRBD1 (5 bases). CDR3 length equals 17 residues. The V gene's germline CDR1 is LGHNA and CDR2 YSLEER. Trimming pared 4 bases from V and 1 base from J, leaving 19 bases between. CDR3 bases: TGCGCCAGCAGCCCCTCGGGACTCCAAACGACGAACACTGAAGCTTTCTTT. This codes for CASSPSGLQTTNTEAFF.

Many counts were recorded for this clonotype. The J gene is TRBJ2-1, the V gene TRBV6-4, with D perhaps matching TRBD2 (5 bases). V was shortened by 0 bases and J by 0 bases, with 9 bases between the two germline ends. The CDR3 contains 16 residues. Germline values: CDR1 MRHNA, CDR2 SNTAGT. This CDR3 reads CASSDSTTRSYNEQFF. Written as DNA, the CDR3 is TGTGCCAGCAGTGACTCGACTACCCGCTCCTACAATGAGCAGTTCTTC.

This chain links TRBV20-1 with TRBJ1-2; no definite D call. Trimming pared 4 bases from V and 4 bases from J, leaving 16 bases between. This CDR3 has 14 amino acids. The germline gives CDR1 DFQATT, CDR2 SNEGSKA (reference sequence). CDR3 residues: CSATVARVFYGYTF. The CDR3 bases are TGCAGTGCTACGGTAGCTAGGGTTTTCTATGGCTACACCTTC.

This clonotype has a handful of counts. The DNA of the CDR3 is TGCAGCGCCGGGCGGGACCTCTACGAGCAGTACTTC. Translation: CSAGRDLYEQYF. The J gene is TRBJ2-7, the V gene TRBV29-1, with D perhaps matching TRBD2 (6 bases). Trimming removed 7 bases at V and 3 bases at J, with 13 bases between. In germline, CDR1 is SQVTM, CDR2 ANQGSEA. This CDR3 is 12 amino acids long.

This clonotype was counted only a few times. The chain combines TRBV12-5 with TRBJ2-5; D unclear. With 7 bases removed from V and 3 bases from J, the gap between germline ends came to 12 bases. CDR1 is LGHNT and CDR2 is FRNRAP in the germline V gene. This CDR3 is built from 13 residues. This CDR3 is CASARNPEETQYF. As DNA, the CDR3 is TGTGCTAGTGCTCGAAATCCGGAAGAGACCCAGTACTTC.

This clonotype came up a few times. This chain uses TRBV9 with TRBJ2-7; either TRBD1 or TRBD2 may fit D (5 bases each). The V gene's germline CDR1 is SGDLS and CDR2 YYNGEE. This CDR3 is 15 amino acids long. The V gene lost 2 bases and the J gene lost 5 bases, with 17 bases spanning the gap. As DNA, the CDR3 is TGTGCCAGCAGCGTCGGGGCAGGGTACGGCGACGAGCAGTACTTC. Its translation is CASSVGAGYGDEQYF.

This chain links TRBV20-1 with TRBJ1-5; perhaps TRBD1 as D (5 bases). Germline V CDR1 and CDR2: DFQATT, SNEGSKA (reference sequence). This CDR3 region has 13 residues. V was clipped by 6 bases and J by 0 bases, with 9 bases between them. In DNA, the CDR3 is TGCAGTGCAAAAGGGACTAGCAATCAGCCCCAGCATTTT. It is translated as CSAKGTSNQPQHF.

Only a few counts were recorded for this clonotype. The rearrangement joins TRBV15 to TRBJ2-1, with 10 nucleotides matching TRBD1. V lost 10 bases and J lost 4; bases outside the gene matches: 7. Germline-derived CDR1 and CDR2 are LNHNV and YYDKDF (reference sequence). This CDR3 spans 14 amino acids. CDR3 protein: CAINGQGVYNEQFF. The CDR3 DNA reads as TGTGCCATCAATGGACAGGGGGTGTACAATGAGCAGTTCTTC.

The CDR3 sequence: CASSYSIPGQGPETQYF. DNA of the CDR3: TGTGCCAGCAGTTACTCGATCCCGGGACAGGGGCCTGAGACCCAGTACTTC. The gene calls are TRBV6-5 and TRBJ2-4; TRBD1 aligns across 10 bases. The J call is uncertain, as TRBJ2-5 better fits the DNA end. CDR3 length: 17 amino acids. The germline V gene encodes CDR1 MNHEY and CDR2 SVGAGI.

CDR3 residues: CASSLLAGDSDTQYF. CDR3 sequence (DNA): TGTGCCAGCAGTTTATTGGCGGGAGACTCAGATACGCAGTATTTT. The V call is TRBV12-3 or TRBV12-4, the J call TRBJ2-3; TRBD2 agrees at 7 bases. The length of the CDR3 is 15 residues. With 2 bases clipped from V and 4 bases from J, the junction kept 6 bases outside the gene matches.

The V and J genes are TRBV20-1 and TRBJ2-7, with D tentatively TRBD1 or TRBD2 (6 bases each). The CDR3 length is 15 residues. V was cut by 6 bases and J by 1 base, with 19 bases left in between. The germline CDR1 and CDR2 sequences are DFQATT and SNEGSKA (reference sequence). CDR3 in DNA: TGCAGTGCCCTTGAGGGGGGAACCTCATCCTACGAGCAGTACTTC. Its protein product is CSALEGGTSSYEQYF.

This sequence joins TRBV4-1 and TRBJ2-5, with D perhaps matching TRBD1 or TRBD2 (6 bases each). Between the trimmed V and J ends, which lost 1 base and 5 bases, there was a span of 17 bases. This CDR3 has 16 amino acids. Germline values: CDR1 MGHRA, CDR2 YSYEKL. As DNA, the CDR3 is TGCGCCAGCAGCCAAGTTCTGGGGGGCGTTATGGAGACCCAGTACTTC. It yields the protein CASSQVLGGVMETQYF.

This clonotype has only one observation. The chain uses TRBV2 and TRBJ2-4; TRBD2 matches at 8 bases. With the DNA end fitting TRBJ2-7 better, the J assignment may be wrong. Germline CDR1 SNHLY, CDR2 FYNNEI. The CDR3 contains 16 residues. The CDR3 loop is CASSRTSREPHYEQYF. DNA for the CDR3: TGTGCCAGCAGCCGGACTAGCCGTGAGCCCCATTACGAGCAGTACTTC.

This clonotype was counted at least ten times. The rearrangement joins TRBV10-3 to TRBJ2-1; 7 bases fit TRBD1. The J segment lost 9 bases and the V segment lost 7 bases, leaving 9 bases of the junction unmatched. This CDR3 has 13 amino acids. The V gene's germline CDR1 is ENHRY and CDR2 SYGVKD. DNA for the CDR3: TGTGCCATCAAGCAGTCAGGGGGATCTGAGCAGTTCTTC. This translates into CAIKQSGGSEQFF.

The chain uses TRBV2 and TRBJ2-1; 8 nucleotides align to TRBD2. Looked up from germline, CDR1 is SNHLY and CDR2 is FYNNEI. The V and J ends lost 7 bases and 1 base, in that order; junction bases with no gene match: 18. The CDR3 contains 19 residues. CDR3 nucleotide sequence: TGTGCCAGCATCGGACTAGCAGCCCGCCAAGTGGGGTCCTACAATGAGCAGTTCTTC. Amino acids: CASIGLAARQVGSYNEQFF.

The rearrangement links TRBV6-6 to TRBJ1-2; a possible D gene is TRBD1 (5 bases). With 6 bases removed from V and 3 bases from J, the gap between germline ends came to 17 bases. Looked up from germline, CDR1 is MNHNY and CDR2 is SVGAGI (reference sequence). The CDR3 totals 15 residues. As DNA, the CDR3 is TGTGCCAGCAGATTAACAGGAGTCCTGGACTATGGCTACACCTTC. Protein: CASRLTGVLDYGYTF.

There are a few counts of this clonotype. The rearrangement links TRBV4-3 to TRBJ2-1; TRBD2 aligns across 12 bases. Germline loops: CDR1 LGHNA, CDR2 YSLEER. The V segment lost 6 bases and the J segment 2 bases; nucleotides outside the gene matches: 8. There are 17 residues in the CDR3. Written as DNA, the CDR3 is TGCGCCAGCAGTCCCGGTCCTAGCGGGGGGGCCTACAATGAGCAGTTCTTC. Protein product: CASSPGPSGGAYNEQFF.

The rearrangement links TRBV9 to TRBJ2-1, with a tentative D call TRBD1 (5 bases). CDR3 length equals 14 residues. Between the trimmed V and J ends, which lost 3 bases and 8 bases, there was a span of 15 bases. CDR1 SGDLS and CDR2 YYNGEE come from the germline V gene. This chain's CDR3 is CASSEALRGYEQFF. The CDR3 DNA is TGTGCCAGCAGCGAAGCTTTAAGGGGATATGAGCAGTTCTTC.

There are many counts of this clonotype. The J gene is TRBJ2-3, the V gene TRBV29-1; D is unclear. The length of the CDR3 is 12 residues. Germline-derived CDR1 and CDR2 are SQVTM and ANQGSEA. The V gene lost 4 bases and the J gene lost 2 bases, with 7 bases spanning the gap. The CDR3 sequence is CSVVISTDTQYF. For the CDR3, the DNA is TGCAGCGTTGTTATCTCCACAGATACGCAGTATTTT.

The V gene is TRBV3-1, the J gene TRBJ2-1, with D perhaps matching TRBD2 (5 bases). Germline lookup yields CDR1 LGHDT and CDR2 YNNKEL (reference sequence). Trimming shortened V by 4 bases and J by 8 bases, and 18 bases separated the two germline ends. This CDR3 region has 15 residues. CDR3 protein: CASSPYGPEVDEQFF. As DNA, the CDR3 is TGTGCCAGCAGCCCCTATGGACCGGAGGTCGATGAGCAGTTCTTC.